Below, one T cell receptor (beta chain) is given with its context. This specimen includes other DNA sequences encoding the same CDR3. The sample originates from a study of blood T cell repertoires in COVID-19. On the study more broadly: From the United States, Italy and Spain came samples of acute and convalescent COVID-19. From T cells, B-cell-depleted T cells, or PBMCs came the material, which was cDNA or gDNA.

Per the original methods: Amplification with reference gene primers provided the estimates of nucleated cell counts. Method: immunoSEQ multiplex PCR; TCRdb's copy keeps in-frame clones and lacks some. D and trimming come from the DNA, and the V and J calls and clone size come from that table. The data contain some 370,000 clones, around 87% of them singletons. Trimming took off 2 bases at V and 5 bases at J, with 9 bases between the two ends. Germline V lookup: CDR1 SGHTA, CDR2 FQGTGA. The CDR3 is 13 amino acids. Seattle-derived patients entered the study during active infection and were followed longitudinally.

The sequence derives from a woman aged 25 to 39 with COVID-19, enrolled during active disease. The chain joins TRBV7-3 to TRBJ1-1, with D perhaps TRBD1 (5 bases). Input material: peripheral blood. Here the CDR3 DNA reads TGTGCCAGCAGCTTATCGCGGGGGACTGAAGCTTTCTTT. This sequence encodes CASSLSRGTEAFF.